The present entry profiles one T cell receptor (beta chain) with its context. Its antigen is not known. CDR3 length: 15 amino acids. The V segment lost 3 bases and the J segment 5 bases; nucleotides outside the gene matches: 8. The germline gives CDR1 MNHEY, CDR2 SMNVEV (reference sequence). The table came from immunoSEQ multiplex PCR; TCRdb's copy has only in-frame clones and leaves some out. The sample lists 550,000 to 850,000 clones, approximately 72% seen once, with under 2% in the top ten. This entry is derived from a study of shared clonotypes between healthy human individuals. Study information: Contributing individuals were a couple of females and a few males aged 18 to 49.

Study-wide points: Four donors shared approximately 5% of their naive CD4 clonotypes. Generation probabilities of non-shared clonotypes were lower (relative to those shared by all four donors).

Sequenced input: memory CD4+ T cells sorted from blood. The subset: CD45RA-negative fraction. The J gene is TRBJ1-1, the V gene TRBV27; TRBD1 aligns across 8 bases. The receptor comes from a woman between 25 and 40 years old in good health. This CDR3 reads CASSLGQVRGTEAFF. CDR3 bases: TGTGCCAGCAGTTTGGGACAGGTACGTGGGACTGAAGCTTTCTTT.